The 29 T cell receptor beta chains listed next were all sequenced from one sample in a study of blood T cells in healthy people across ages. A second PCR of 7 to 11 cycles used a sample-barcoded 5' primer and a J-beta primer mix. TCRdb itself ran the 5' RACE reads through MiXCR, one entry per CDR3 protein. Among roughly 700,000 distinct CDR3 sequences, around 25% were seen once, and the ten largest hold more than 8%. These same records also appear under a second study, on T cells of mothers and their children.

The sequenced sample consisted of blood. The receptors here all came from a boy between 5 and 17 years old in good health.

V gene TRBV20-1 combines with J gene TRBJ2-5; 15 bases line up with TRBD2. The CDR3 extends over 15 amino acids. V dropped 5 bases and J dropped 2; count of bases not matched to a gene: 3. Per germline, CDR1 DFQATT and CDR2 SNEGSKA (reference sequence). This CDR3 reads CSARGLAGGQETQYF. CDR3 nucleotides: TGCAGTGCTCGAGGACTAGCGGGAGGGCAAGAGACCCAGTACTTC.

In regard to this clonotype: The junction departs from germline at one end; a sequencing error may be responsible. The chain is built from TRBV29-1 and TRBJ2-6; D may be TRBD2 (6 bases). CDR3 length equals 15 residues. The germline CDR1 and CDR2 sequences are SQVTM and ANQGSEA. The CDR3 DNA follows: TGCAGCGTTGAGGGAGGATCCTCTGGGGCCAACGTCCCGACTTTC. It yields the protein CSVEGGSSGANVPTF. Full variable domain (rest looked up from reference TRBV29-1 and TRBJ2-6): SAVISQKPSRDICQRGTSLTIQCQVDSQVTMMFWYRQQPGQSLTLIATANQGSEATYESGFVIDKFPISRPNLTFSTLTVSNMSPEDSSIYLCSVEGGSSGANVPTFGAGSRLTVL.

This clonotype was observed a handful of times. The CDR3 sequence is CSVRETGSQETQYF. In DNA, the CDR3 is TGCAGCGTCCGAGAGACAGGCTCACAAGAGACCCAGTACTTC. This rearrangement joins TRBV29-1 to TRBJ2-5; maybe TRBD1 (6 bases). Germline V gene data show CDR1 as SQVTM and CDR2 as ANQGSEA. The V end lost 6 bases, the J end lost 2 bases, and 16 bases lay between the germline ends. This CDR3 is 14 amino acids long.

In this sample, this clonotype turned up a few times. The chain combines TRBV10-3 with TRBJ2-7; 7 bases are a match to TRBD2. Germline lookup yields CDR1 ENHRY and CDR2 SYGVKD. The CDR3 covers 16 residues. After removal of 4 bases from V and 0 bases from J, the junction contained 9 bases not matched to a gene. CDR3 sequence: CAISAAVASGSYEQYF. In DNA, the CDR3 is TGTGCCATCAGTGCCGCGGTTGCTAGCGGCTCCTACGAGCAGTACTTC.

The J gene is TRBJ1-6, the V gene TRBV15; D is unclear. The CDR3 has 17 residues. CDR1 and CDR2 (germline): LNHNV, YYDKDF (reference sequence). The V and J ends lost 1 base and 5 bases respectively, with 15 bases between them. CDR3 coding DNA: TGTGCCACCAGCAGAGTTCGATTTGGCGGGAATAATTCACCCCTCCACTTT. Its protein product is CATSRVRFGGNNSPLHF.

The gene calls are TRBV2 and TRBJ2-3; the D is unclear. Germline CDR1 is SNHLY and CDR2 is FYNNEI. This CDR3 spans 11 amino acids. Deletions cut 5 bases from V and 10 bases from J, with 10 bases between. This chain's CDR3 is CASSLFTPQYF. In DNA form, the CDR3 reads TGTGCCAGCAGTCTATTCACCCCGCAGTATTTT.

In this sample, this clonotype turned up a few times. The rearrangement uses TRBV2 and TRBJ1-1; D is possibly TRBD1 (6 bases). Germline CDR1 SNHLY, CDR2 FYNNEI. The CDR3 extends over 14 amino acids. V was pared by 8 bases and J by 4 bases, with 17 bases between. CDR3 loop: CASSEGGLSTEAFF. The CDR3 DNA reads as TGTGCCAGCTCGGAGGGGGGGCTCAGCACTGAAGCTTTCTTT.

The chain joins TRBV6-5 to TRBJ2-6; D unclear. CDR1 and CDR2 from the germline V gene are MNHEY and SVGAGI. The CDR3 is made up of 14 amino acids. Trimming cost V 5 bases and J 3 bases, with 8 bases left between them. CDR3 nucleotides: TGTGCCAGCAGTCCCACCTATGGGGCCAACGTCCTGACTTTC. Its protein is CASSPTYGANVLTF.

This clonotype was detected ten times or more. The rearrangement uses TRBV12-3 or TRBV12-4 and TRBJ2-5; 9 bases map to TRBD2. After removal of 2 bases from V and 5 bases from J, the junction contained 6 bases not matched to a gene. There are 15 residues in the CDR3. CDR3 region: CASSLMAGGLETQYF. As DNA, the CDR3 is TGTGCCAGCAGTTTAATGGCGGGGGGGCTGGAGACCCAGTACTTC.

This rearrangement joins TRBV5-1 to TRBJ1-1, with 9 bases fitting TRBD1. The CDR3 covers 15 residues. The trim removed 0 bases at V and 4 bases at J, leaving 4 bases unmatched. CDR1 and CDR2 (germline): SGHRS, YFSETQ. CDR3 amino acids: CASSLEQGAVTEAFF. CDR3 nucleotides: TGCGCCAGCAGCTTGGAACAGGGGGCAGTCACTGAAGCTTTCTTT. Using reference TRBV5-1 and TRBJ1-1 for the parts outside the CDR3, the full variable domain is KAGVTQTPRYLIKTRGQQVTLSCSPISGHRSVSWYQQTPGQGLQFLFEYFSETQRNKGNFPGRFSGRQFSNSRSEMNVSTLELGDSALYLCASSLEQGAVTEAFFGQGTRLTVV.

V gene TRBV5-1 combines with J gene TRBJ2-2; 7 nucleotides align to TRBD1. V shed 4 bases and J 4 bases; nucleotides not matched to a gene: 4. Germline CDR1 reads SGHRS; CDR2 reads YFSETQ. The CDR3 length is 14 residues. CDR3 residues: CASSRDSSTGELFF. Here the CDR3 DNA reads TGCGCCAGCAGCCGGGACAGCAGCACCGGGGAGCTGTTTTTT.

The chain carries TRBV7-8 and TRBJ1-2; 7 bases agree with TRBD1. J was trimmed by 7 bases and V by 2 bases; bases with no gene match: 4. CDR1 is SGHVS and CDR2 is FQNEAQ in the germline V gene. The CDR3 has 13 residues. The CDR3 nucleotides read TGTGCCAGCAGCTTACGCGACAGGGCTGGCTACACCTTC. This sequence encodes CASSLRDRAGYTF.

The rearrangement links TRBV9 to TRBJ1-6; the D gene is possibly TRBD1 (6 bases). The CDR3 runs 14 residues. Germline V gene lookup returns CDR1 SGDLS and CDR2 YYNGEE. Trimming pared 4 bases from V and 12 bases from J, leaving 17 bases between. The CDR3: CASSPDADSQPLHF. The CDR3, as DNA: TGTGCCAGCAGCCCCGACGCGGACAGTCAACCCCTCCACTTT.

This rearrangement joins TRBV4-2 to TRBJ1-5; D gene ambiguous. V was shortened by 1 base and J by 0 bases, with 7 bases between the two germline ends. The CDR3 runs to 15 residues. Germline V gene lookup returns CDR1 LGHNA and CDR2 YNFKEQ. CDR3 region: CASSQVNPSNQPQHF. The DNA for the CDR3 is TGTGCCAGCAGCCAAGTCAATCCTAGCAATCAGCCCCAGCATTTT.

This sequence joins TRBV12-3 or TRBV12-4 and TRBJ2-5, with TRBD2 matching 7 bases. The closer fit of TRBJ2-1 to the DNA end suggests the J call may be wrong. The CDR3 covers 13 residues. The CDR3 bases are TGTGCCAGTGGGGGAGGGCAAATAAATGAGCAGTTCTTC. This gives the protein CASGGGQINEQFF.

A note on this clonotype: Relative to the germline gene, one junction end is altered; a read error may explain this. This chain joins TRBV11-2 and TRBJ2-3, with D maybe TRBD1 (6 bases). This CDR3 region has 14 residues. Germline V gene data show CDR1 as SGHAT and CDR2 as FQNNGV. The CDR3 loop reads CASSLNKGADTQYF. DNA for the CDR3: TGTGCAAGCAGCTTAAATAAGGGGGCAGATACGCAGTATTTT.

A remark on this clonotype: At one end, the junction sequence differs from germline, possibly due to a read error. The V gene is TRBV12-3 or TRBV12-4, the J gene TRBJ2-3, with a possible D match to TRBD2 (5 bases). The CDR3 covers 14 residues. The CDR3 region is CANSFDGVTDTQYF. The CDR3 nucleotides are TGTGCCAACAGTTTTGACGGGGTGACAGATACGCAGTATTTT.

The chain carries TRBV4-3 and TRBJ2-3, with TRBD2 matching over 13 bases. The V segment lost 5 bases and the J segment 6 bases; nucleotides outside the gene matches: 2. The CDR3 is made up of 14 amino acids. Germline-derived CDR1 and CDR2 are LGHNA and YSLEER. CDR3 nucleotide sequence: TGCGCCAGCAGCGGGACTAGCGGGGCCGATACGCAGTATTTT. It encodes CASSGTSGADTQYF.

This clonotype was seen only a few times. The V gene is TRBV28, the J gene TRBJ2-1; maybe TRBD2 (6 bases). Germline V gene lookup returns CDR1 MDHEN and CDR2 SYDVKM. V was shortened by 6 bases and J by 4 bases, with 16 bases between the two germline ends. CDR3 size: 15 residues. The CDR3 reads CASSRLRELYNEQFF. As DNA, the CDR3 is TGTGCCAGCAGCCGCCTACGGGAGTTATACAATGAGCAGTTCTTC.

The chain employs TRBV5-5 and TRBJ2-7, with D possibly being TRBD1 (5 bases). Looked up from germline, CDR1 is SGHKS and CDR2 is YYEKEE (reference sequence). The V end was cut by 5 bases, the J end by 2 bases, with 17 bases between. The CDR3 is 15 residues long. CDR3 DNA sequence: TGTGCCAGCAGAATAGACAGCATCGTCCCCTACGAGCAGTACTTC. Its translation is CASRIDSIVPYEQYF.

This chain joins TRBV3-1 and TRBJ2-2, with 7 bases matching TRBD2. CDR3 length equals 13 residues. V was pared by 5 bases and J by 6 bases, with 3 bases of the junction left unmatched. CDR1 is LGHDT, CDR2 YNNKEL, per germline (reference sequence). The chain's CDR3 is CASSSTSSGELFF. The DNA for the CDR3 is TGTGCCAGCAGCTCGACTAGCTCCGGGGAGCTGTTTTTT.

The gene calls are TRBV20-1 and TRBJ1-2; TRBD1 is a possible D gene (6 bases). V lost 3 bases to trimming and J lost 1 base, with 9 bases between them. From germline, CDR1 is DFQATT and CDR2 SNEGSKA (reference sequence). This CDR3 region has 13 residues. In DNA form, the CDR3 reads TGCAGTGCTAGGCGGGACAATAACTATGGCTACACCTTC. It encodes CSARRDNNYGYTF.

This clonotype was detected only a few times. V usage is TRBV20-1 and J usage is TRBJ2-7, with D perhaps assigned TRBD1 or TRBD2 (5 bases each). Germline lookup yields CDR1 DFQATT and CDR2 SNEGSKA (reference sequence). The CDR3 contains 13 residues. Deletions cut 3 bases from V and 2 bases from J, with 11 bases between. DNA for the CDR3: TGCAGTGCTAGCTTGGGGGAGACCTACGAGCAGTACTTC. Translating it yields CSASLGETYEQYF.

J is TRBJ2-5 and V is TRBV27; unclear D gene. The DNA end lines up better with TRBJ2-7; the J call may be wrong. Germline CDR1 is MNHEY and CDR2 is SMNVEV (reference sequence). The CDR3 is 14 amino acids. CDR3 nucleotides: TGTGCCAGCAGTTTAGGGAACGGAAACTACGAGCAGTACTTC. Its translation: CASSLGNGNYEQYF.

This clonotype has more than one count but fewer than ten. The rearrangement joins TRBV29-1 to TRBJ2-1, with 9 bases lining up with TRBD2. The CDR3 is made up of 16 amino acids. V gave up 6 bases and J gave up 1 base; unmatched junction bases: 10. The germline CDR1 and CDR2 sequences are SQVTM and ANQGSEA. This CDR3 reads CSVGSYSGSSYNEQFF. The CDR3 region has the DNA TGCAGCGTGGGGTCCTATAGCGGGAGTTCCTACAATGAGCAGTTCTTC.

The rearrangement joins TRBV7-2 to TRBJ1-1; 7 nucleotides match TRBD1. This CDR3 is built from 13 residues. In germline, CDR1 is SGHTA, CDR2 FQGNSA. V trimming: 4 bases; J trimming: 6 bases; junction bases outside the gene matches: 5. The CDR3 protein is CASSSRQGSEAFF. CDR3 sequence (DNA): TGTGCCAGCAGCTCCAGACAGGGATCTGAAGCTTTCTTT. Using reference TRBV7-2 and TRBJ1-1 for the parts outside the CDR3, the full variable domain is GAGVSQSPSNKVTEKGKDVELRCDPISGHTALYWYRQSLGQGLEFLIYFQGNSAPDKSGLPSDRFSAERTGGSVSTLTIQRTQQEDSAVYLCASSSRQGSEAFFGQGTRLTVV.

Only a few counts were recorded for this clonotype. The chain has TRBV6-5 and TRBJ2-1; 10 nucleotides agree with TRBD2. Germline loops: CDR1 MNHEY, CDR2 SVGAGI. The CDR3 is 14 amino acids. V was pared by 5 bases and J by 10 bases, with 8 bases of the junction left unmatched. CDR3 loop: CASSRGAGGLEQFF. The CDR3 nucleotides are TGTGCCAGCAGTCGGGGAGCGGGAGGGTTAGAGCAGTTCTTC.

A few counts support this clonotype. At one end the junction does not follow the germline gene, possibly because of a read error. The chain couples TRBV20-1 to TRBJ2-1; 7 positions match TRBD2. The germline CDR1 and CDR2 sequences are DFQATT and SNEGSKA (reference sequence). CDR3 length: 12 residues. The CDR3 here is CSARNPLLASDF. As DNA, the CDR3 is TGCAGTGCTAGAAACCCGTTACTAGCGTCCGACTTC.

This clonotype was recorded a few times. The rearrangement uses TRBV7-9 and TRBJ1-6; maybe TRBD1 (6 bases). CDR1 is SEHNR, CDR2 FQNEAQ, per germline (reference sequence). Trimming took 3 bases from V and 5 from J, leaving 11 bases between them. This CDR3 is built from 15 residues. In DNA form, the CDR3 reads TGTGCCAGCAGCTTGGTTACAGGGAATAATTCACCCCTCCACTTT. It translates to CASSLVTGNNSPLHF.